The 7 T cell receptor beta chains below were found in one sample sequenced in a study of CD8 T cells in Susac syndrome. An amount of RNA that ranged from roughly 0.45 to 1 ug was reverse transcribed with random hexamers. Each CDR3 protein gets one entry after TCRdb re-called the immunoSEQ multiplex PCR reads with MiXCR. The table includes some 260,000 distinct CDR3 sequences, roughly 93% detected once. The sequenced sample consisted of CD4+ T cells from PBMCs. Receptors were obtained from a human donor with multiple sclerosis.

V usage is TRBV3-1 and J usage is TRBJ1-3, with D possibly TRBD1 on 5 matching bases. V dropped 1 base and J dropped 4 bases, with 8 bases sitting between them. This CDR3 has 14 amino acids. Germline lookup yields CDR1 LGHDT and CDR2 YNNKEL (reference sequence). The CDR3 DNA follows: TGTGCCAGCAGCCAAGGACAGCCCGGAAACACCATATATTTT. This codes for CASSQGQPGNTIYF. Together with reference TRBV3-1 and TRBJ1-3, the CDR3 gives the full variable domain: DTAVSQTPKYLVTQMGNDKSIKCEQNLGHDTMYWYKQDSKKFLKIMFSYNNKELIINETVPNRFSPKSPDKAHLNLHINSLELGDSAVYFCASSQGQPGNTIYFGEGSWLTVV.

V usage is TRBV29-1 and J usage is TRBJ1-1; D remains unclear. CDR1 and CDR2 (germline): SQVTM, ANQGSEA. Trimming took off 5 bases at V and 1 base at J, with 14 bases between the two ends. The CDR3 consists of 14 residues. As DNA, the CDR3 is TGCAGCGTTATCTCGACGTTCCGGAACACTGAAGCTTTCTTT. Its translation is CSVISTFRNTEAFF.

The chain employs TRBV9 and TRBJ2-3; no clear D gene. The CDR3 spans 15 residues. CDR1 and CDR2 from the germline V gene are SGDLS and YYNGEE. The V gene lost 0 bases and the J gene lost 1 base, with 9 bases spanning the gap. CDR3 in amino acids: CASSVVGIGTDTQYF. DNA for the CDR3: TGTGCCAGCAGCGTAGTGGGTATCGGCACAGATACGCAGTATTTT.

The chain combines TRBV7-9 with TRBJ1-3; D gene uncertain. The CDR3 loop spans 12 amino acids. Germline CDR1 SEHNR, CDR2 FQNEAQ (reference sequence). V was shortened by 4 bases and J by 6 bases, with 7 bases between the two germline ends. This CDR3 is CASSSSQNTIYF. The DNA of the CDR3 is TGTGCCAGCAGCTCTTCCCAAAACACCATATATTTT. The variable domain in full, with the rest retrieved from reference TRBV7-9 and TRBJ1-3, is DTGVSQNPRHKITKRGQNVTFRCDPISEHNRLYWYRQTLGQGPEFLTYFQNEAQLEKSRLLSDRFSAERPKGSFSTLEIQRTEQGDSAMYLCASSSSQNTIYFGEGSWLTVV.

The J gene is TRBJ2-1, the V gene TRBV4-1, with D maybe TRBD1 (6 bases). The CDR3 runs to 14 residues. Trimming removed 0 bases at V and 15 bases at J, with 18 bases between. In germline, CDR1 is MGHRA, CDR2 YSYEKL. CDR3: CASSQDRLGSRGFF. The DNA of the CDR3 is TGCGCCAGCAGCCAAGATCGGTTGGGTAGCAGGGGGTTCTTC.

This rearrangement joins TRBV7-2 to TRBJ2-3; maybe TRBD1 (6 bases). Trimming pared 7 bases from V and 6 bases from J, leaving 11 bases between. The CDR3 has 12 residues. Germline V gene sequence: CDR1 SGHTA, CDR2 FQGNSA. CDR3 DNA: TGTGCCAGCACCATTAGGGGGGATACGCAGTATTTT. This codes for CASTIRGDTQYF.

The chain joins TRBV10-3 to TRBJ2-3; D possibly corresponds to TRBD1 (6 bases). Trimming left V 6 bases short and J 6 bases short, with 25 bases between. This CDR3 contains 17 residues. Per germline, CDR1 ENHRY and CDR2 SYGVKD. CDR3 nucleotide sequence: TGTGCCATCAGACCGGGCCGTGGGACAACCCCTACGGATACGCAGTATTTT. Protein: CAIRPGRGTTPTDTQYF.